The clone carrying this T cell receptor beta chain was recorded a few times. Its antigen is not identified. The CDR3 consists of 11 residues. After removal of 6 bases from V and 7 bases from J, the junction contained 2 bases not matched to a gene. Per the germline V gene, CDR1 is SQVTM and CDR2 is ANQGSEA. Among all donors, each was a healthy Caucasian. These data originate in a study of identical twins. Unique molecular identifiers were in the cDNA, with template-switch universal primer binding. TCRdb reprocessed the 5' RACE reads with MiXCR, giving one entry per CDR3 protein. This sample has some 600,000 distinct CDR3 sequences; 7% to 7.5% occur once, and the top ten carry 1.6%. Study-level findings and limits: Rather than following the same donors, the conclusions depended on cross-sectional statistical analysis. Out-of-frame sharing of TCR alpha in monozygotic twins was underestimated by models.

These data also featured in a second study, about yellow fever vaccine responses in identical twins.

The chain recombines TRBV29-1 with TRBJ1-4; 7 bases fit TRBD1. Sequences were obtained from PBMCs. The clonotype originates from a young woman in good health. The CDR3 bases are TGCAGCGTCCACAGGGGTGAAAAACTGTTTTTT. Its protein product is CSVHRGEKLFF.